The 11 T cell receptor beta chains reported below all come from one sample, sequenced in a study of Ad26.COV2.S vaccination and SARS-CoV-2 variants. Treatment denoted: approximately 18 received Ad26.COV2.S at low or high dose, single or two shots; about 5 received placebo; per-sample allocation not given. Day 63 after the first vaccine or placebo injection was the time point for sampling. Profiled with immunoSEQ multiplex PCR; TCRdb holds only in-frame clones, not every one. The table shows hundreds of thousands of clones, with 89% occurring only once. Material: peripheral blood, obtained in a trial of Ad26.COV2.S vaccine versus placebo. These receptors originate from a person aged 18-65 years who received the Ad26.COV2.S COVID-19 vaccine or a placebo.

The CDR3 DNA follows: TGTGCCAGCAGTTTAATGCGGGACACTGAAGCTTTCTTT. Its protein is CASSLMRDTEAFF. The chain joins TRBV12-3 or TRBV12-4 to TRBJ1-1; unclear D gene. Trimming cost V 2 bases and J 3 bases, with 7 bases left between them. The CDR3 covers 13 residues.

Comments on this clone: Other DNA sequences of this sample code for an identical CDR3. The V call is TRBV6-5, the J call TRBJ2-7, with no clear D. The length of the CDR3 is 16 residues. V shed 0 bases and J shed 0 bases, with 12 bases lying between them. CDR1 is MNHEY and CDR2 is SVGAGI in the germline V gene. The CDR3 DNA reads as TGTGCCAGCAGTTACTCGATCGGCGGAAGCTCCTACGAGCAGTACTTC. It yields the protein CASSYSIGGSSYEQYF.

The chain carries TRBV25-1 and TRBJ1-4, with 10 bases lining up with TRBD1. Trimming at V came to 3 bases and at J to 7 bases, leaving 5 bases not matched to a gene. This CDR3 region has 15 residues. Germline loops: CDR1 MGHDK, CDR2 SYGVNS. Written as DNA, the CDR3 is TGTGCCAGCAGTGATCCCGGGACAGGGGCTGAAAAACTGTTTTTT. Its protein product is CASSDPGTGAEKLFF. Supplemented by reference TRBV25-1 and TRBJ1-4, the full variable domain reads EADIYQTPRYLVIGTGKKITLECSQTMGHDKMYWYQQDPGMELHLIHYSYGVNSTEKGDLSSESTVSRIRTEHFPLTLESARPSHTSQYLCASSDPGTGAEKLFFGSGTQLSVL.

The V call is TRBV24-1, the J call TRBJ2-2; 7 nucleotides line up with TRBD1. The CDR3 runs to 15 residues. Trimming cost V 4 bases and J 4 bases; bases outside gene matches: 5. CDR1 KGHDR and CDR2 SFDVKD come from the germline V gene. As DNA, the CDR3 is TGTGCCACCAGTGACTACGACAGGGCCACCGGGGAGCTGTTTTTT. Protein: CATSDYDRATGELFF.

This sequence joins TRBV12-3 or TRBV12-4 and TRBJ2-1; D might be TRBD2 (5 bases). This CDR3 is built from 11 residues. V lost 5 bases, J lost 7 bases, and 6 bases lay in between. CDR3 residues: CASSTGNEQFF. CDR3 DNA: TGTGCCAGCAGTACGGGGAATGAGCAGTTCTTC.

The chain couples TRBV9 to TRBJ2-6; 8 nucleotides match TRBD1. V was pared by 0 bases and J by 0 bases, with 8 bases of the junction left unmatched. The germline V gene encodes CDR1 SGDLS and CDR2 YYNGEE. The length of the CDR3 is 19 residues. CDR3 region: CASSVDWGTGSSGANVLTF. CDR3 DNA: TGTGCCAGCAGCGTAGATTGGGGGACAGGATCCTCTGGGGCCAACGTCCTGACTTTC.

A single count supports this clone. The chain has TRBV18 and TRBJ1-4; perhaps TRBD1 as D (6 bases). Trimming cost V 0 bases and J 7 bases, with 15 bases left between them. Germline CDR1 reads KGHSH; CDR2 reads LQKENI. This CDR3 comprises 16 residues. CDR3 region: CASSPPTQGGGEKLFF. In DNA form, the CDR3 reads TGTGCCAGCTCACCACCTACACAGGGAGGAGGTGAAAAACTGTTTTTT.

This sequence joins TRBV18 and TRBJ1-2; no clear D. The CDR3 is 16 residues long. CDR1 KGHSH and CDR2 LQKENI come from the germline V gene. The V end lost 1 base, the J end lost 2 bases, and 14 bases lay between the germline ends. CDR3 amino acids: CASSPLLDEGNYGYTF. In nucleotides, the CDR3 is TGTGCCAGCTCACCACTCCTGGACGAGGGCAACTATGGCTACACCTTC.

This rearrangement joins TRBV3-1 (or the pseudogene TRBV3-2) to TRBJ2-1; D gene unclear. Germline-derived CDR1 and CDR2 are LGHDT and YNNKEL (reference sequence). The CDR3 contains 12 residues. Between the trimmed V and J ends, which lost 6 bases and 6 bases, there was a span of 9 bases. The CDR3 DNA reads TGTGCCAGCAGACTGGCTAGCAATGAGCAGTTCTTC. Protein sequence: CASRLASNEQFF.

This clone was seen once. The chain couples TRBV11-2 to TRBJ2-1, with D perhaps matching TRBD2 (5 bases). Germline V gene data show CDR1 as SGHAT and CDR2 as FQNNGV. This CDR3 contains 13 residues. V was shortened by 5 bases and J by 5 bases, with 10 bases between the two germline ends. Written as DNA, the CDR3 is TGTGCCAGCAGCCTAGCCCTGGACAATGAGCAGTTCTTC. The encoded protein is CASSLALDNEQFF.

This rearrangement joins TRBV3-1 (or the pseudogene TRBV3-2) to TRBJ2-2, with D possibly TRBD1 on 5 matching bases. CDR3 length: 15 amino acids. Germline CDR1 and CDR2: LGHDT and YNNKEL (reference sequence). Between the trimmed V and J ends, which lost 1 base and 1 base, there was a span of 7 bases. The CDR3 reads CASSQGRENTGELFF. CDR3 in DNA: TGTGCCAGCAGCCAAGGCAGGGAGAACACCGGGGAGCTGTTTTTT.